This TCR beta chain was identified in a study of blood T cell repertoires in COVID-19. Study background: PBMCs, B-cell-depleted T cells, or T cells provided the cDNA or gDNA that made up the material.

In the source study's methods: Reference gene primer amplification yielded estimated nucleated cell counts. Profiling relied on immunoSEQ multiplex PCR, and the TCRdb table lists in-frame clones only, not all of them. The V and J calls and clone size were taken over from that table, and D and trimming were inferred from the DNA. The data contain some 50,000 clones, about nine tenths of them singletons. This CDR3 region has 15 residues. CDR1 and CDR2 from the germline V gene are SGHTS and YDEGEE. V shed 1 base, J shed 5 bases, and the junction held 7 bases outside the gene matches. This chain links TRBV5-8 with TRBJ2-3; TRBD1 aligns across 7 bases. This TCR derives from an elderly man with acute or convalescent COVID-19. The material sequenced was peripheral blood. The CDR3 bases are TGTGCCAGCAGCTTGTGGGCAGGGGGAAAAGATACGCAGTATTTT. Translated: CASSLWAGGKDTQYF.